Below are 30 T cell receptor beta chains sequenced from a single sample in a study of response to subunit inactivated influenza vaccine. From the RT-PCR reads, TCRdb called clonotypes with MiXCR, one entry per CDR3 protein. The data contain 150,000 or so distinct CDR3 sequences, over 8.5% of them singletons. The sequencing here drew on CD8+ T cells sorted from PBMCs, taken 23 to 25 months after vaccination. Every receptor here comes from a man aged 50-75 years who received an inactivated influenza vaccine.

This rearrangement joins TRBV5-1 to TRBJ2-3, with unresolved D. Trimming left V 6 bases short and J 0 bases short, with 14 bases between. Germline-derived CDR1 and CDR2 are SGHRS and YFSETQ. The CDR3 totals 15 residues. CDR3 sequence: CASTPFRSSTDTQYF. In DNA, the CDR3 is TGCGCCAGCACCCCTTTTCGCTCTAGCACAGATACGCAGTATTTT.

V usage is TRBV4-3 and J usage is TRBJ2-5; D gene unclear. V dropped 0 bases and J dropped 5 bases, with 10 bases sitting between them. The CDR3 contains 14 residues. The germline gives CDR1 LGHNA, CDR2 YSLEER. CDR3 loop: CASSQERISETQYF. CDR3 bases: TGCGCCAGCAGCCAAGAAAGAATATCGGAGACCCAGTACTTC.

A few counts support this clonotype. V usage is TRBV20-1 and J usage is TRBJ2-7, with 12 bases fitting TRBD1. This CDR3 is built from 15 residues. After removal of 2 bases from V and 4 bases from J, the junction contained 6 bases not matched to a gene. Germline V CDR1 and CDR2: DFQATT, SNEGSKA (reference sequence). The CDR3 sequence: CSARWGQGASYEQYF. CDR3 in DNA: TGCAGTGCTAGATGGGGACAGGGGGCTTCTTACGAGCAGTACTTC.

This clonotype has only a few counts. The gene calls are TRBV19 and TRBJ1-1; D gene uncertain. The CDR3 sequence is 12 residues long. CDR1 and CDR2 from the germline V gene are LNHDA and SQIVND (reference sequence). Trimming took 5 bases from V and 4 from J, leaving 8 bases between them. CDR3 DNA: TGTGCCAGTAGTTCCCTGGCCACTGAAGCTTTCTTT. Translated: CASSSLATEAFF.

The chain combines TRBV4-3 with TRBJ2-1, with 7 bases identical to TRBD2. The CDR3 consists of 16 residues. Germline trimming cut 3 bases from V and 4 bases from J; bases unmatched to any gene: 9. Germline V gene data show CDR1 as LGHNA and CDR2 as YSLEER. CDR3 bases: TGCGCCAGCAGCCACCTAGGGGAGGGCCCTTACAATGAGCAGTTCTTC. Its translation is CASSHLGEGPYNEQFF.

This clonotype has a handful of counts. The chain has TRBV7-9 and TRBJ1-5; TRBD1 is a possible D gene (6 bases). Germline values: CDR1 SEHNR, CDR2 FQNEAQ (reference sequence). V shed 5 bases and J shed 2 bases, with 13 bases lying between them. This CDR3 has 15 residues. CDR3 protein: CASSQQGIGNQPQHF. The DNA for the CDR3 is TGTGCCAGCAGCCAACAGGGCATTGGCAATCAGCCCCAGCATTTT.

This clonotype occurred a few times. This chain uses TRBV4-3 with TRBJ2-3; D unresolved. Germline V gene sequence: CDR1 LGHNA, CDR2 YSLEER. The CDR3 covers 12 residues. Trimming shortened V by 0 bases and J by 7 bases, and 5 bases separated the two germline ends. This CDR3 reads CASSQDWNTQYF. The CDR3, as DNA: TGCGCCAGCAGCCAAGATTGGAATACGCAGTATTTT.

This clonotype was seen only a few times. The chain employs TRBV9 and TRBJ1-6, with 9 bases lining up with TRBD1. This CDR3 spans 16 amino acids. Trimming cost V 3 bases and J 8 bases; bases outside gene matches: 9. Per the germline V gene, CDR1 is SGDLS and CDR2 is YYNGEE. This CDR3 is CASSARRDRVDSPLHF. The CDR3 nucleotides read TGTGCCAGCAGCGCAAGGCGGGACAGGGTCGATTCACCCCTCCACTTT.

This clonotype was detected many times. CDR3 region: CASSLLGDRDEQYF. The CDR3 DNA follows: TGTGCCAGCAGCCTCCTCGGGGACAGGGACGAGCAGTACTTC. The J gene is TRBJ2-7, the V gene TRBV4-2, with 9 bases matching TRBD1. The CDR3 extends over 14 amino acids. CDR1 is LGHNA, CDR2 YNFKEQ, per germline. The trim removed 4 bases at V and 5 bases at J, leaving 6 bases unmatched.

This clonotype was picked up many times. The CDR3 DNA follows: TGTGCCAGCAGCTTGGGAGGAGATGGCTACACCTTC. This gives the protein CASSLGGDGYTF. The chain carries TRBV7-9 and TRBJ1-2; D is uncertain. V dropped 3 bases and J dropped 6 bases, with 8 bases sitting between them. The CDR3 contains 12 residues. Germline-derived CDR1 and CDR2 are SEHNR and FQNEAQ (reference sequence). Full variable domain (missing parts from reference TRBV7-9 and TRBJ1-2): DTGVSQNPRHKITKRGQNVTFRCDPISEHNRLYWYRQTLGQGPEFLTYFQNEAQLEKSRLLSDRFSAERPKGSFSTLEIQRTEQGDSAMYLCASSLGGDGYTFGSGTRLTVV.

V and J are TRBV4-2 and TRBJ2-3; the match to TRBD2 covers 8 bases. V lost 4 bases to trimming and J lost 0 bases; unmatched junction nucleotides: 15. Germline CDR1 and CDR2: LGHNA and YNFKEQ. This CDR3 contains 19 residues. The CDR3 DNA sequence: TGTGCCAGCAGCCCCTTAACAAGCGGGGGCACCTCTAGCACAGATACGCAGTATTTT. This gives the protein CASSPLTSGGTSSTDTQYF.

This chain joins TRBV7-9 and TRBJ1-2; D gene ambiguous. Germline assignment: CDR1 SEHNR and CDR2 FQNEAQ (reference sequence). The CDR3 is made up of 14 amino acids. V was shortened by 2 bases and J by 4 bases, with 11 bases between the two germline ends. CDR3 nucleotide sequence: TGTGCCAGCAGCTTAACAGCCTCCAGCTATGGCTACACCTTC. Its translation is CASSLTASSYGYTF. The full variable domain, completed using reference TRBV7-9 and TRBJ1-2, is DTGVSQNPRHKITKRGQNVTFRCDPISEHNRLYWYRQTLGQGPEFLTYFQNEAQLEKSRLLSDRFSAERPKGSFSTLEIQRTEQGDSAMYLCASSLTASSYGYTFGSGTRLTVV.

The sample holds a few counts of this clonotype. The V call is TRBV2, the J call TRBJ1-1; D may be TRBD1 (6 bases). CDR1 is SNHLY, CDR2 FYNNEI, per germline. V shed 4 bases and J shed 1 base, with 13 bases lying between them. This CDR3 has 15 residues. The CDR3 protein is CASSGDNLGNTEAFF. The CDR3 coding sequence is TGTGCCAGCAGTGGGGACAATCTTGGGAACACTGAAGCTTTCTTT.

This clonotype was detected only a few times. The rearrangement uses TRBV6-5 and TRBJ2-7, with 10 bases identical to TRBD2. The CDR3 has 14 residues. Germline V lookup: CDR1 MNHEY, CDR2 SVGAGI. The ends lost 2 bases at V and 4 bases at J; junction bases unmatched: 2. CDR3 protein: CASSYGLADYEQYF. Written as DNA, the CDR3 is TGTGCCAGCAGTTACGGACTAGCGGATTACGAGCAGTACTTC.

This clonotype was counted many times. V usage is TRBV5-6 and J usage is TRBJ2-7; TRBD1 aligns across 7 bases. J lost 4 bases, V lost 5 bases, and 9 bases had no gene match. Germline-derived CDR1 and CDR2 are SGHDT and YYEEEE. This CDR3 comprises 14 residues. CDR3 in amino acids: CASSHGQASYEQYF. The DNA for the CDR3 is TGTGCCAGCAGTCACGGACAGGCTTCTTACGAGCAGTACTTC.

This clonotype was counted many times. The rearrangement links TRBV5-1 to TRBJ1-1; D is undetermined. The germline V gene encodes CDR1 SGHRS and CDR2 YFSETQ. V was pared by 0 bases and J by 6 bases, with 6 bases between. This CDR3 comprises 12 residues. The CDR3 DNA sequence: TGCGCCAGCAGCTTGGAATGGCCTGAAGCTTTCTTT. Translating gives CASSLEWPEAFF.

This chain uses TRBV4-1 with TRBJ2-1; 9 bases align to TRBD2. The V gene end was trimmed by 1 base and the J gene end by 0 bases; junction bases not matched to a gene: 7. The CDR3 extends over 18 amino acids. The V gene's germline CDR1 is MGHRA and CDR2 YSYEKL. CDR3 sequence reads: CASSQVPSGVHSYNEQFF. The CDR3 nucleotides read TGCGCCAGCAGCCAAGTCCCTAGCGGGGTCCACTCCTACAATGAGCAGTTCTTC.

This clonotype was counted only a few times. J is TRBJ2-3 and V is TRBV20-1, with 11 bases that match TRBD2. CDR3 length: 16 amino acids. Germline assignment: CDR1 DFQATT and CDR2 SNEGSKA (reference sequence). J lost 2 bases, V lost 4 bases, and 8 bases had no gene match. CDR3 DNA: TGCAGTGCTAAGTCCCGGACTAGCGGGTACACAGATACGCAGTATTTT. Its translation is CSAKSRTSGYTDTQYF.

In its sample, this clonotype was seen a few times. This rearrangement joins TRBV27 to TRBJ2-7; TRBD1 matches 9 bases. Trimming at V came to 0 bases and at J to 0 bases, leaving 0 bases not matched to a gene. Germline loops: CDR1 MNHEY, CDR2 SMNVEV (reference sequence). This CDR3 is 15 amino acids long. The chain's CDR3 is CASSLSTGGSYEQYF. Here the CDR3 DNA reads TGTGCCAGCAGTTTATCGACAGGGGGCTCCTACGAGCAGTACTTC.

The J gene is TRBJ2-3, the V gene TRBV20-1, with D uncertain. Germline V CDR1 and CDR2: DFQATT, SNEGSKA (reference sequence). There are 12 residues in the CDR3. The CDR3 sequence is CRADGRGDTQYF. The CDR3 region has the DNA TGCAGGGCGGATGGCCGAGGAGATACGCAGTATTTT.

This clonotype was detected a few times. This chain connects TRBV7-6 to TRBJ2-3; 14 nucleotides align to TRBD2. With 1 base clipped from V and 3 bases from J, the junction kept 6 bases outside the gene matches. The germline CDR1 and CDR2 sequences are SGHVS and FNYEAQ. This CDR3 spans 18 amino acids. The CDR3 is CASSLDLGLAGGTDTQYF. In DNA form, the CDR3 reads TGTGCCAGCAGCTTAGACCTCGGACTAGCGGGAGGTACAGATACGCAGTATTTT.

This sequence joins TRBV6-1 and TRBJ1-4; D is unclear. The CDR3 has 15 amino acids. Trimming left V 7 bases short and J 4 bases short, with 16 bases between. The V gene's germline CDR1 is MNHNS and CDR2 SASEGT. The CDR3: CASKKSQLLNEKLFF. The CDR3 DNA follows: TGTGCCAGCAAGAAGAGTCAGTTGCTTAATGAAAAACTGTTTTTT.

This clonotype showed up just a few times. This chain uses TRBV24-1 with TRBJ2-3; D may be TRBD1 (6 bases). The V gene's germline CDR1 is KGHDR and CDR2 SFDVKD. CDR3 length: 14 amino acids. With 4 bases removed from V and 2 bases from J, the gap between germline ends came to 9 bases. CDR3 DNA sequence: TGTGCCACCAGTGACAGGGGCAACACAGATACGCAGTATTTT. Translating it yields CATSDRGNTDTQYF.

There are a few counts of this clonotype. The V and J genes are TRBV9 and TRBJ1-1; 7 nucleotides line up with TRBD1. The CDR3 runs to 14 residues. V gave up 3 bases and J gave up 2 bases; unmatched junction bases: 4. The germline V gene encodes CDR1 SGDLS and CDR2 YYNGEE. CDR3 nucleotide sequence: TGTGCCAGCAGCGACCGGGACAGCAACACTGAAGCTTTCTTT. Translation gives CASSDRDSNTEAFF.

This clonotype has a handful of counts. The genes are TRBV6-5 and TRBJ2-7; 7 bases agree with TRBD1. Germline V gives CDR1 MNHEY, CDR2 SVGAGI. The CDR3 extends over 12 amino acids. The J segment lost 6 bases and the V segment lost 6 bases, leaving 5 bases of the junction unmatched. The DNA for the CDR3 is TGTGCCAGCAGAACCGGGACAGTCGAGCAGTACTTC. As protein: CASRTGTVEQYF.

On this clonotype: Possible read error: a much larger clone is one base away. The chain has TRBV12-5 and TRBJ2-1; 8 bases fit TRBD1. After removal of 5 bases from V and 4 bases from J, the junction contained 4 bases not matched to a gene. The germline CDR1 and CDR2 sequences are LGHNT and FRNRAP. The CDR3 runs to 14 residues. The CDR3 sequence: CASGTRTGYNEQFF. The CDR3 nucleotides read TGTGCTAGTGGTACCAGGACAGGGTACAATGAGCAGTTCTTC.

This rearrangement joins TRBV6-2 or TRBV6-3 to TRBJ2-1; 9 bases line up with TRBD2. The germline V gene encodes CDR1 MNHEY and CDR2 SVGEGT. CDR3 length: 15 amino acids. After removal of 3 bases from V and 6 bases from J, the junction contained 6 bases not matched to a gene. The CDR3 protein is CASSYSGLAINEQFF. CDR3 bases: TGTGCCAGCAGTTATTCGGGACTAGCCATCAATGAGCAGTTCTTC.

This clonotype has ten or more counts. V usage is TRBV4-3 and J usage is TRBJ1-5; 8 positions agree with TRBD1. Germline-derived CDR1 and CDR2 are LGHNA and YSLEER. Losses at the gene ends were 0 bases for V and 6 bases for J; bases not matched to a gene: 4. The CDR3 runs 15 residues. The CDR3 reads CASSQDRGRGQPQHF. In nucleotides, the CDR3 is TGCGCCAGCAGCCAAGACAGGGGGCGAGGTCAGCCCCAGCATTTT.

Ten or more counts support this clonotype. The rearrangement links TRBV4-3 to TRBJ2-1, with D possibly called TRBD1 or TRBD2 (5 bases each). There are 18 residues in the CDR3. Germline V gene data show CDR1 as LGHNA and CDR2 as YSLEER. V lost 4 bases to trimming and J lost 4 bases, with 23 bases between them. The CDR3 protein is CASSPYNPRDDGYNEQFF. The DNA of the CDR3 is TGCGCCAGCAGCCCCTACAACCCAAGGGACGATGGGTACAATGAGCAGTTCTTC.

This clonotype was observed many times. The rearrangement joins TRBV12-3 or TRBV12-4 to TRBJ1-2; D unclear. The V end lost 3 bases, the J end lost 2 bases, and 7 bases lay between the germline ends. The CDR3 runs to 13 residues. The CDR3 loop reads CASSLEGNYGYTF. DNA of the CDR3: TGTGCCAGCAGTTTGGAGGGAAACTATGGCTACACCTTC.